These 13 T cell receptor beta chains originate from one sample sequenced in a study of T cell repertoires in cytomegalovirus infection. MiXCR, run by TCRdb on the reads, gives a single entry per CDR3 protein. The table shows roughly 720,000 distinct CDR3 sequences, with less than 40% occurring only once. Material: PBMCs. The receptors originated from a human donor in good health (CMV status not recorded). Some clones in this sample may be carry-over from other donors' samples.

This clonotype was seen more than once but under ten times. The V and J genes are TRBV10-3 and TRBJ2-3; a weak D match, TRBD1 (6 bases). There are 15 residues in the CDR3. Germline-derived CDR1 and CDR2 are ENHRY and SYGVKD. Between the trimmed V and J ends, which lost 10 bases and 3 bases, there was a span of 20 bases. CDR3 protein: CATSTRTEKTDTQYF. CDR3 nucleotides: TGTGCCACGAGTACCCGGACAGAAAAAACAGATACGCAGTATTTT.

This chain connects TRBV28 to TRBJ1-3; TRBD1 might be the D (5 bases). Trimming removed 4 bases at V and 4 bases at J, with 8 bases between. CDR3 length: 13 residues. Germline-derived CDR1 and CDR2 are MDHEN and SYDVKM. CDR3 amino acids: CASSSGWGNTIYF. CDR3 coding DNA: TGTGCCAGCAGTTCAGGGTGGGGAAACACCATATATTTT.

This chain connects TRBV7-6 to TRBJ2-1, with D possibly called TRBD1 or TRBD2 (6 bases each). The CDR3 length is 14 residues. V dropped 5 bases and J dropped 8 bases, with 16 bases sitting between them. CDR1 SGHVS and CDR2 FNYEAQ come from the germline V gene. The CDR3 is CASSPEVGGYEQFF. CDR3 in DNA: TGTGCCAGCAGCCCCGAGGTAGGGGGGTATGAGCAGTTCTTC.

Comments on this clonotype: This may come from a read error, since a much larger clone is one base off. The chain employs TRBV7-2 and TRBJ1-6; the D is unclear. CDR3 length: 15 amino acids. Per the germline V gene, CDR1 is SGHTA and CDR2 is FQGNSA. The DNA for the CDR3 is TGTGACAGCAGCTTATCTGGAAGCGAGTATTCACCCCTCCACTTT. Translated, it gives CDSSLSGSEYSPLHF. The variable domain in full, with the rest retrieved from reference TRBV7-2 and TRBJ1-6, is GAGVSQSPSNKVTEKGKDVELRCDPISGHTALYWYRQSLGQGLEFLIYFQGNSAPDKSGLPSDRFSAERTGGSVSTLTIQRTQQEDSAVYLCDSSLSGSEYSPLHFGNGTRLTVT.

The V and J genes are TRBV11-1 and TRBJ2-2; 11 bases are a match to TRBD2. The germline gives CDR1 SGHAT, CDR2 FQDESV (reference sequence). This CDR3 is built from 16 residues. The V and J ends lost 6 bases and 3 bases, in that order; junction bases with no gene match: 6. The CDR3 bases are TGTGCCAGCAGTAATAGACTAGCGGGGTACACCGGGGAGCTGTTTTTT. This gives the protein CASSNRLAGYTGELFF.

The V gene is TRBV5-1, the J gene TRBJ2-7; D may correspond to TRBD1 or TRBD2 (5 bases each). The CDR3 is made up of 16 amino acids. Trimming cost V 6 bases and J 2 bases, with 21 bases left between them. CDR1 is SGHRS, CDR2 YFSETQ, per germline. CDR3 nucleotide sequence: TGCGCCAGCAATGGGCCCGTGGGGACGGAAGCCTACGAGCAGTACTTC. Amino acid sequence: CASNGPVGTEAYEQYF.

This chain connects TRBV11-2 to TRBJ1-2; the match to TRBD1 covers 7 bases. V was clipped by 5 bases and J by 4 bases; unmatched bases: 4. Germline lookup yields CDR1 SGHAT and CDR2 FQNNGV. The CDR3 has 13 amino acids. The CDR3 region is CASSMTGSYGYTF. For the CDR3, the DNA is TGTGCCAGCAGCATGACAGGGAGCTATGGCTACACCTTC.

This clonotype was picked up a small number of times. V is TRBV6-8 and J is TRBJ1-6, with a tentative D call TRBD1 (5 bases). V lost 2 bases to trimming and J lost 7 bases, with 12 bases between them. The CDR3 covers 15 residues. Germline values: CDR1 MNHGY, CDR2 SAAAGT. CDR3 amino acids: CASSYDGARNSPLHF. As DNA, the CDR3 is TGTGCCAGCAGTTACGACGGGGCTCGGAATTCACCCCTCCACTTT.

This clonotype was counted ten times or more. The gene calls are TRBV7-8 and TRBJ2-7, with TRBD2 as a possible D gene (6 bases). V dropped 3 bases and J dropped 2 bases, with 11 bases sitting between them. The CDR3 runs 14 residues. Germline lookup yields CDR1 SGHVS and CDR2 FQNEAQ. The CDR3 reads CASSLLAEPYEQYF. The CDR3 region has the DNA TGTGCCAGCAGCTTGTTAGCGGAACCCTACGAGCAGTACTTC.

The sample holds a few counts of this clonotype. The chain combines TRBV6-5 with TRBJ1-1, with 9 bases identical to TRBD1. The trim removed 6 bases at V and 7 bases at J, leaving 3 bases unmatched. Germline V gene lookup returns CDR1 MNHEY and CDR2 SVGAGI. CDR3 length: 12 amino acids. The chain's CDR3 is CASSRDRVEAFF. The CDR3 DNA reads TGTGCCAGCAGCAGGGACAGGGTTGAAGCTTTCTTT.

The chain uses TRBV7-3 and TRBJ2-7; 7 bases agree with TRBD1. V lost 5 bases and J lost 3; bases outside the gene matches: 4. Germline-derived CDR1 and CDR2 are SGHTA and FQGTGA. This CDR3 is 13 amino acids long. Written as DNA, the CDR3 is TGTGCCAGCAGCAAAGACAGGGACTACGAGCAGTACTTC. Its protein is CASSKDRDYEQYF.

This clonotype was seen only a few times. The rearrangement joins TRBV6-5 to TRBJ2-5, with TRBD2 as a possible D gene (6 bases). Germline V gives CDR1 MNHEY, CDR2 SVGAGI. Trimming removed 3 bases at V and 4 bases at J, with 15 bases between. The CDR3 is 15 residues long. This chain's CDR3 is CASSYYKIGGETQYF. CDR3 in DNA: TGTGCCAGCAGTTATTACAAAATCGGGGGAGAGACCCAGTACTTC.

The chain employs TRBV7-2 and TRBJ2-3, with unresolved D. Germline-derived CDR1 and CDR2 are SGHTA and FQGNSA. This CDR3 spans 14 amino acids. Trimming removed 2 bases at V and 8 bases at J, with 14 bases between. In DNA, the CDR3 is TGTGCCAGCAGCTTAAGCTCCAACCGACCTACGCAGTATTTT. It is translated as CASSLSSNRPTQYF.